One sample yielded the 11 T cell receptor beta chains listed below, sequenced in a study of identical twins. TCRdb re-called the 5' RACE reads with MiXCR, one entry per CDR3 protein. The data contain a few hundred thousand distinct CDR3 sequences, about 10% of them seen just once; the ten biggest clones take up approximately 11%. Sequenced input: memory T cells sorted from blood. All receptors come from a man between 45 and 60 years old in good health.

This clonotype was counted a few times. The chain employs TRBV20-1 and TRBJ1-2; 8 nucleotides line up with TRBD1. V lost 6 bases and J lost 2; bases outside the gene matches: 5. This CDR3 region has 13 residues. Looked up from germline, CDR1 is DFQATT and CDR2 is SNEGSKA (reference sequence). This CDR3 reads CSAATGGNYGYTF. CDR3 in DNA: TGCAGTGCAGCAACAGGGGGGAACTATGGCTACACCTTC.

The chain uses TRBV2 and TRBJ1-2, with TRBD1 matching 8 bases. The trim removed 2 bases at V and 4 bases at J, leaving 12 bases unmatched. This CDR3 is 17 amino acids long. The germline V gene has CDR1 SNHLY and CDR2 FYNNEI. As DNA, the CDR3 is TGTGCCAGCAGTGAAAATTTTAGGACAGGGAGTTCCTATGGCTACACCTTC. Protein: CASSENFRTGSSYGYTF.

This clonotype showed up many times. The genes are TRBV12-3 or TRBV12-4 and TRBJ1-4; D is undetermined. The CDR3 extends over 14 amino acids. V lost 3 bases and J lost 8, with 13 bases in between. CDR3 sequence reads: CASSLRGNGEKLFF. CDR3 bases: TGTGCCAGCAGTTTGAGAGGGAATGGCGAAAAACTGTTTTTT.

The rearrangement uses TRBV25-1 and TRBJ1-4; D call uncertain. V was cut by 1 base and J by 5 bases, with 17 bases left in between. CDR1 and CDR2 from the germline V gene are MGHDK and SYGVNS. The CDR3 is made up of 17 amino acids. DNA for the CDR3: TGTGCCAGCAGTGAATTAAGCGGAGGAGAGCAAAATGAAAAACTGTTTTTT. It specifies CASSELSGGEQNEKLFF.

V and J are TRBV28 and TRBJ2-7; 9 positions match TRBD2. V was pared by 8 bases and J by 3 bases, with 8 bases of the junction left unmatched. Germline lookup yields CDR1 MDHEN and CDR2 SYDVKM. The CDR3 sequence is 14 residues long. Here the CDR3 reads CASSSGTVNYEQYF. The CDR3, as DNA: TGTGCCAGCTCTAGCGGGACTGTGAACTACGAGCAGTACTTC.

Written as DNA, the CDR3 is TGCAGTGCTAGAGGGGTATCTAGCGGGGCCTACGAGCAGTACTTC. This codes for CSARGVSSGAYEQYF. The chain has TRBV20-1 and TRBJ2-7; 9 bases fit TRBD2. The CDR3 is made up of 15 amino acids. Germline-derived CDR1 and CDR2 are DFQATT and SNEGSKA (reference sequence). The ends lost 1 base at V and 2 bases at J; junction bases unmatched: 6.

This clonotype was counted ten times or more. The rearrangement joins TRBV20-1 to TRBJ2-3; 7 nucleotides line up with TRBD2. The CDR3 loop spans 12 amino acids. Germline values: CDR1 DFQATT, CDR2 SNEGSKA (reference sequence). Trimming at V came to 0 bases and at J to 10 bases, leaving 4 bases not matched to a gene. The DNA for the CDR3 is TGCAGTGCTAGAGAGACTAGCCAGGCGCAGTATTTT. This gives the protein CSARETSQAQYF.

This clonotype showed up just a few times. The V and J genes are TRBV5-5 and TRBJ1-1; 7 bases map to TRBD1. The germline V gene has CDR1 SGHKS and CDR2 YYEKEE (reference sequence). J lost 5 bases, V lost 0 bases, and 7 bases had no gene match. CDR3 size: 15 residues. The CDR3 is CASSLESGGWTEAFF. The CDR3 region has the DNA TGTGCCAGCAGCTTGGAGTCAGGGGGATGGACTGAAGCTTTCTTT.

This sequence joins TRBV4-2 and TRBJ2-1, with 9 nucleotides matching TRBD2. Germline lookup yields CDR1 LGHNA and CDR2 YNFKEQ. The V gene end was trimmed by 0 bases and the J gene end by 5 bases; junction bases not matched to a gene: 14. This CDR3 has 19 amino acids. The chain's CDR3 is CASSQDRTFVAGEDNEQFF. The CDR3 region has the DNA TGTGCCAGCAGCCAAGATCGGACGTTCGTAGCGGGGGAGGACAATGAGCAGTTCTTC.

In this sample, this clonotype turned up many times. V is TRBV28 and J is TRBJ1-5; no definite D call. The V and J ends lost 5 bases and 0 bases respectively, with 11 bases between them. The CDR3 has 15 residues. Germline V gives CDR1 MDHEN, CDR2 SYDVKM. CDR3 residues: CASSRQGYSNQPQHF. DNA for the CDR3: TGTGCCAGCAGTCGACAAGGGTATAGCAATCAGCCCCAGCATTTT.

This clonotype was seen a handful of times. V and J are TRBV20-1 and TRBJ2-2; D is ambiguous. Germline V gives CDR1 DFQATT, CDR2 SNEGSKA (reference sequence). CDR3 length: 11 residues. V shed 6 bases and J shed 5 bases, with 7 bases lying between them. In DNA form, the CDR3 reads TGCAGTGCATCAAGTACCGGGGAGCTGTTTTTT. It specifies CSASSTGELFF.